What follows are 32 T cell receptor beta chains derived from one specimen sequenced in a study of blood T cell repertoires in COVID-19 (dated by TCRdb to 2020 to 2021). Library creation used the immunoSEQ multiplex PCR assay. TCRdb limited this immuneACCESS table to in-frame rearrangements with V and J called. A share of clones is missing; checked studies link under half to unresolved V genes, and the rest is unexplained. Present in this sample are some 220,000 clones, over 75% of which were seen just once. Over 2% of the sample is in the top ten clones. Sequenced input: peripheral blood. The receptors derive from a woman aged 70-85 years with COVID-19, enrolled during active disease.

The chain has TRBV9 and TRBJ2-5; 10 bases agree with TRBD1. Germline-derived CDR1 and CDR2 are SGDLS and YYNGEE. This CDR3 is built from 17 residues. Trimming at V came to 0 bases and at J to 3 bases, leaving 8 bases not matched to a gene. The CDR3 sequence is CASSVDEGGTGEETQYF. The CDR3 nucleotides are TGTGCCAGCAGCGTAGATGAAGGGGGGACAGGGGAAGAGACCCAGTACTTC.

The CDR3 protein is CASSGLLASQETQYF. CDR3 nucleotide sequence: TGCGCCAGCAGCGGCCTACTAGCGTCCCAAGAGACCCAGTACTTC. The V gene is TRBV4-1, the J gene TRBJ2-5; 7 bases fit TRBD2. V gave up 5 bases and J gave up 1 base; unmatched junction bases: 7. Germline V gene sequence: CDR1 MGHRA, CDR2 YSYEKL. This CDR3 is built from 15 residues.

The genes are TRBV7-2 and TRBJ1-5; 9 positions match TRBD1. The CDR3 loop spans 13 amino acids. Trimming took 5 bases from V and 5 from J; bases not matched to a gene: 1. Germline V gene data show CDR1 as SGHTA and CDR2 as FQGNSA. CDR3 sequence reads: CASSRQGDQPQHF. The CDR3 DNA reads TGTGCCAGCAGCCGACAGGGGGATCAGCCCCAGCATTTT.

CDR3 bases: TGTGCCAGCAGCGTACCCGCGGGAGGACAAGAGACCCAGTACTTC. It translates to CASSVPAGGQETQYF. The chain is built from TRBV7-9 and TRBJ2-5; 8 bases are shared with TRBD2. V was pared by 5 bases and J by 2 bases, with 7 bases of the junction left unmatched. Germline V CDR1 and CDR2: SEHNR, FQNEAQ (reference sequence). The CDR3 runs 15 residues.

The chain recombines TRBV6-5 with TRBJ1-2, with D unclear. The V gene's germline CDR1 is MNHEY and CDR2 SVGAGI. With 6 bases removed from V and 2 bases from J, the gap between germline ends came to 13 bases. CDR3 length: 14 amino acids. In nucleotides, the CDR3 is TGTGCCAGCAGCCTGGGAGCCTCGAACTATGGCTACACCTTC. Amino acids: CASSLGASNYGYTF.

The sample holds a few counts of this clone. CDR3 in DNA: TGCGCCAGCAGCCAAGATTCCCTAATGAACACTGAAGCTTTCTTT. This encodes CASSQDSLMNTEAFF. The chain has TRBV4-3 and TRBJ1-1, with D unclear. Trimming stripped 0 bases from V and 0 bases from J, with 8 bases between. Germline V gene sequence: CDR1 LGHNA, CDR2 YSLEER. The CDR3 is 15 residues long.

In DNA form, the CDR3 reads TGTGCCATCGGGGGGCAGGGGGGATCCTACGAGCAGTACTTC. Amino acids: CAIGGQGGSYEQYF. The V and J genes are TRBV10-3 and TRBJ2-7; TRBD1 might be the D (7 bases). CDR1 and CDR2 from the germline V gene are ENHRY and SYGVKD. V lost 8 bases and J 1 base, leaving 15 bases between the germline ends. There are 14 residues in the CDR3.

The chain joins TRBV19 to TRBJ2-2, with 9 bases aligning to TRBD2. The germline V gene has CDR1 LNHDA and CDR2 SQIVND (reference sequence). This CDR3 spans 16 amino acids. The J segment lost 5 bases and the V segment lost 7 bases, leaving 11 bases of the junction unmatched. The CDR3 loop reads CASTFTGLAGTGELFF. The CDR3, as DNA: TGTGCCAGTACCTTCACCGGGCTAGCGGGGACCGGGGAGCTGTTTTTT.

This clone came up once. The CDR3 sequence is CASSLDLGGQETQYF. The CDR3 DNA follows: TGTGCCAGCAGCTTAGATCTGGGGGGGCAAGAGACCCAGTACTTC. This rearrangement joins TRBV11-3 to TRBJ2-5, with TRBD2 matching 7 bases. Germline V gene lookup returns CDR1 SGHNT and CDR2 YENEEA. The CDR3 loop spans 15 amino acids. The V segment lost 0 bases and the J segment 2 bases; nucleotides outside the gene matches: 3.

The chain recombines TRBV6-5 with TRBJ1-2; D perhaps matches TRBD1 (5 bases). This CDR3 spans 15 amino acids. V shed 8 bases and J shed 3 bases, with 19 bases lying between them. Germline loops: CDR1 MNHEY, CDR2 SVGAGI. The CDR3 region is CASDPQQGRDYGYTF. The CDR3 region has the DNA TGTGCCAGCGACCCCCAGCAGGGAAGGGACTATGGCTACACCTTC.

V gene TRBV14 combines with J gene TRBJ1-2; 9 bases line up with TRBD1. The CDR3 is 15 amino acids. Looked up from germline, CDR1 is SGHDN and CDR2 is FVKESK. V shed 4 bases and J 6 bases; nucleotides not matched to a gene: 9. The CDR3 reads CASSLPGTGNNGYTF. The CDR3 DNA sequence: TGTGCCAGCAGCCTGCCCGGGACAGGGAATAATGGCTACACCTTC.

The V gene is TRBV12-5, the J gene TRBJ1-1; tentative D call: TRBD1 (5 bases). This CDR3 spans 16 amino acids. Germline-derived CDR1 and CDR2 are LGHNT and FRNRAP. Deletions cut 10 bases from V and 0 bases from J, with 21 bases between. The CDR3 DNA is TGTGCTAACTCTAAGACAGCCCGCCCGTTGAACACTGAAGCTTTCTTT. Its translation: CANSKTARPLNTEAFF.

The rearrangement links TRBV4-3 to TRBJ1-2; D is possibly TRBD1 (5 bases). CDR1 is LGHNA, CDR2 YSLEER, per germline. The CDR3 loop spans 15 amino acids. Deletions cut 0 bases from V and 4 bases from J, with 12 bases between. CDR3 loop: CASSQDWGSSYGYTF. The CDR3 coding sequence is TGCGCCAGCAGCCAAGATTGGGGCAGCAGCTATGGCTACACCTTC.

This clone came up a few times. This sequence joins TRBV30 and TRBJ1-6; tentatively, D is TRBD1 (5 bases). Germline V gene lookup returns CDR1 GTSNPN and CDR2 SVGIG (reference sequence). The CDR3 length is 17 residues. The V gene lost 4 bases and the J gene lost 6 bases, with 22 bases spanning the gap. The DNA for the CDR3 is TGTGCCTGGAAAAATAGCCAGGGATATCTGGGTAATTCACCCCTCCACTTT. Its translation: CAWKNSQGYLGNSPLHF.

The V call is TRBV6-2 or TRBV6-3, the J call TRBJ2-1, with 11 positions matching TRBD2. The length of the CDR3 is 14 residues. V trimming: 5 bases; J trimming: 8 bases; junction bases outside the gene matches: 5. Germline CDR1 is MNHEY and CDR2 is SVGEGT. The CDR3 sequence: CASSGTSGSYEQFF. The CDR3 nucleotides read TGTGCCAGCAGTGGAACTAGCGGGAGCTATGAGCAGTTCTTC.

The CDR3 DNA is TGTGCCAGCAACTTCAAACCGGGGGGCACCGGGGAGCTGTTTTTT. Translation gives CASNFKPGGTGELFF. The chain is built from TRBV7-2 and TRBJ2-2, with 7 bases fitting TRBD2. Germline-derived CDR1 and CDR2 are SGHTA and FQGNSA. V lost 7 bases to trimming and J lost 4 bases; unmatched junction nucleotides: 9. The CDR3 runs 15 residues. The full variable domain, completed using reference TRBV7-2 and TRBJ2-2, is GAGVSQSPSNKVTEKGKDVELRCDPISGHTALYWYRQSLGQGLEFLIYFQGNSAPDKSGLPSDRFSAERTGGSVSTLTIQRTQQEDSAVYLCASNFKPGGTGELFFGEGSRLTVL.

J is TRBJ1-4 and V is TRBV11-2; weak D call: TRBD1 (5 bases). V was cut by 5 bases and J by 2 bases, with 12 bases left in between. Per germline, CDR1 SGHAT and CDR2 FQNNGV. The CDR3 is 15 residues long. The CDR3 nucleotides are TGTGCCAGCAGCGAAAAGGGACTCACTAATGAAAAACTGTTTTTT. This gives the protein CASSEKGLTNEKLFF.

The chain carries TRBV6-5 and TRBJ1-5, with 7 bases identical to TRBD1. In germline, CDR1 is MNHEY, CDR2 SVGAGI. This CDR3 comprises 13 residues. V lost 8 bases and J lost 0; bases outside the gene matches: 1. The CDR3 nucleotides are TGTGCCAGCGACAGGGCTAGCAATCAGCCCCAGCATTTT. This encodes CASDRASNQPQHF.

The chain uses TRBV30 and TRBJ1-2; D is unresolved. V was cut by 2 bases and J by 1 base, with 17 bases left in between. Germline-derived CDR1 and CDR2 are GTSNPN and SVGIG (reference sequence). The CDR3 contains 16 residues. CDR3 amino acids: CAWSKGGSPFNYGYTF. The DNA of the CDR3 is TGTGCCTGGAGTAAAGGAGGGTCCCCCTTTAACTATGGCTACACCTTC.

The chain links TRBV28 to TRBJ1-4, with D possibly matching TRBD1 (5 bases). The CDR3 length is 14 residues. Per germline, CDR1 MDHEN and CDR2 SYDVKM. Trimming removed 6 bases from V and 0 bases from J, with 8 bases in between. CDR3 sequence reads: CASSRGATNEKLFF. DNA for the CDR3: TGTGCCAGCAGCCGGGGGGCAACTAATGAAAAACTGTTTTTT.

The chain has TRBV6-6 and TRBJ1-1; D possibly corresponds to TRBD1 (6 bases). The CDR3 consists of 12 residues. Trimming stripped 7 bases from V and 6 bases from J, with 12 bases between. Germline V gene data show CDR1 as MNHNY and CDR2 as SVGAGI (reference sequence). The CDR3 DNA sequence: TGTGCCAGCACCAAACAGGGCGCTGAAGCTTTCTTT. The encoded protein is CASTKQGAEAFF.

The gene calls are TRBV30 and TRBJ2-3; 9 bases align to TRBD2. The CDR3 contains 19 residues. CDR1 GTSNPN and CDR2 SVGIG come from the germline V gene (reference sequence). The V segment lost 1 base and the J segment 0 bases; nucleotides outside the gene matches: 14. The DNA of the CDR3 is TGTGCCTGGAGTGATCCCCCCCCGGGGCTAGCGGGAAGCACAGATACGCAGTATTTT. It translates to CAWSDPPPGLAGSTDTQYF.

The CDR3 nucleotides read TGCGCCAGCAGCCAAACTCAGCTACTATATTCGAACACTGAAGCTTTCTTT. It codes for CASSQTQLLYSNTEAFF. This chain connects TRBV4-3 to TRBJ1-1; D uncertain. This CDR3 contains 17 residues. The V end was cut by 2 bases, the J end by 1 base, with 17 bases between. Germline V gene data show CDR1 as LGHNA and CDR2 as YSLEER.

The chain is built from TRBV19 and TRBJ1-5, with D uncertain. The CDR3 totals 12 residues. Per germline, CDR1 LNHDA and CDR2 SQIVND (reference sequence). Trimming cost V 6 bases and J 3 bases, with 6 bases left between them. CDR3 in DNA: TGTGCCAGTAGCGCTATCAATCAGCCCCAGCATTTT. Translating it yields CASSAINQPQHF.

The chain recombines TRBV14 with TRBJ1-1; TRBD1 matches at 7 bases. The J segment lost 4 bases and the V segment lost 5 bases, leaving 10 bases of the junction unmatched. Germline assignment: CDR1 SGHDN and CDR2 FVKESK. This CDR3 region has 15 residues. The CDR3 nucleotides read TGTGCCAGCAGCGTGATAAGAGGGGGCCTCACTGAAGCTTTCTTT. It codes for CASSVIRGGLTEAFF.

This chain connects TRBV24-1 to TRBJ1-1, with 7 positions matching TRBD1. The CDR3 is made up of 13 amino acids. Per germline, CDR1 KGHDR and CDR2 SFDVKD. After removal of 7 bases from V and 1 base from J, the junction contained 2 bases not matched to a gene. The CDR3 region is CATRNRGNTEAFF. CDR3 DNA: TGTGCCACCAGGAACAGGGGGAACACTGAAGCTTTCTTT.

This chain joins TRBV6-5 and TRBJ1-1; 7 bases align to TRBD1. Per the germline V gene, CDR1 is MNHEY and CDR2 is SVGAGI. V lost 5 bases and J lost 5; bases outside the gene matches: 11. The CDR3 is 15 residues long. The CDR3 DNA sequence: TGTGCCAGCAGTCCACGACAGGGTTGGGCGACTGAAGCTTTCTTT. Its protein is CASSPRQGWATEAFF.

The chain employs TRBV11-2 and TRBJ1-4; D perhaps matches TRBD1 (5 bases). Looked up from germline, CDR1 is SGHAT and CDR2 is FQNNGV. The CDR3 consists of 15 residues. The V end was cut by 5 bases, the J end by 8 bases, with 18 bases between. CDR3 DNA sequence: TGTGCCAGCAGCGTCCCCGGGGAGGGGTGGGAAAAACTGTTTTTT. The encoded protein is CASSVPGEGWEKLFF. The complete variable domain, with remaining parts taken from reference TRBV11-2 and TRBJ1-4, reads EAGVAQSPRYKIIEKRQSVAFWCNPISGHATLYWYQQILGQGPKLLIQFQNNGVVDDSQLPKDRFSAERLKGVDSTLKIQPAKLEDSAVYLCASSVPGEGWEKLFFGSGTQLSVL.

The chain joins TRBV10-3 to TRBJ1-2, with D possibly matching TRBD1 (5 bases). The CDR3 has 13 residues. Deletions cut 0 bases from V and 8 bases from J, with 10 bases between. Per germline, CDR1 ENHRY and CDR2 SYGVKD. DNA for the CDR3: TGTGCCATCAGTGAGTCCCCGACAGCGGGCTACACCTTC. This encodes CAISESPTAGYTF.

The chain links TRBV5-1 to TRBJ1-2; D is possibly TRBD1 (5 bases). Germline V gene data show CDR1 as SGHRS and CDR2 as YFSETQ. The V end lost 5 bases, the J end lost 0 bases, and 14 bases lay between the germline ends. The CDR3 has 15 residues. Here the CDR3 DNA reads TGCGCCAGCAGTCAGGGACTGCTAGCTAACTATGGCTACACCTTC. This sequence encodes CASSQGLLANYGYTF.

This rearrangement joins TRBV19 to TRBJ1-1, with TRBD1 matching 8 bases. V was pared by 8 bases and J by 6 bases, with 8 bases of the junction left unmatched. CDR1 and CDR2 (germline): LNHDA, SQIVND (reference sequence). This CDR3 has 13 residues. In DNA, the CDR3 is TGTGCCAGTCACGGGACAGGTGACCCTGAAGCTTTCTTT. This codes for CASHGTGDPEAFF. Drawing the rest from reference TRBV19 and TRBJ1-1, the complete variable domain is DGGITQSPKYLFRKEGQNVTLSCEQNLNHDAMYWYRQDPGQGLRLIYYSQIVNDFQKGDIAEGYSVSREKKESFPLTVTSAQKNPTAFYLCASHGTGDPEAFFGQGTRLTVV.

The chain carries TRBV30 and TRBJ2-7; 11 bases line up with TRBD2. CDR1 is GTSNPN, CDR2 SVGIG, per germline (reference sequence). J was trimmed by 2 bases and V by 2 bases; bases with no gene match: 5. The CDR3 length is 15 residues. The CDR3 nucleotides are TGTGCCTGGAGTCCTTTACTAGCGGGAGCCTACGAGCAGTACTTC. Protein product: CAWSPLLAGAYEQYF.